This entry lists 15 T cell receptor beta chains sequenced from one sample in a study of identical twins. TCRdb called the 5' RACE reads again in MiXCR, with one record for every CDR3 protein. In the table there are 600,000 to 850,000 distinct CDR3 sequences, 18% of which are singletons. These same data were also listed under a study on T cells expressing NK-cell markers.

Sequenced: PBMCs. The receptors derive from a woman aged 18-29 years in good health.

On this clonotype: One end of the junction varies from germline; a read error may be responsible. The V call is TRBV7-6, the J call TRBJ2-7; D is possibly TRBD2 (5 bases). This CDR3 comprises 13 residues. Per the germline V gene, CDR1 is SGHVS and CDR2 is FNYEAQ. CDR3 DNA sequence: TGTGCCAGCAGCTTGACCAGAGGGCCCACAATCGACTTC. It is translated as CASSLTRGPTIDF.

This clonotype was detected only a few times. The V call is TRBV7-9, the J call TRBJ2-2, with 10 positions matching TRBD1. Germline V gene sequence: CDR1 SEHNR, CDR2 FQNEAQ (reference sequence). Germline trimming cut 3 bases from V and 5 bases from J; bases unmatched to any gene: 3. The CDR3 covers 15 residues. The DNA of the CDR3 is TGTGCCAGCAGCTTCGGGACAGGGGCGACCGGGGAGCTGTTTTTT. Its translation is CASSFGTGATGELFF.

The chain links TRBV25-1 to TRBJ2-1; 9 nucleotides line up with TRBD2. J was trimmed by 8 bases and V by 4 bases; bases with no gene match: 15. Germline-derived CDR1 and CDR2 are MGHDK and SYGVNS. This CDR3 contains 17 residues. The CDR3, as DNA: TGTGCCAGCAGTGCCGGTTGGACTAGCGATCGTTGGGATGAGCAGTTCTTC. Amino acids: CASSAGWTSDRWDEQFF.

This chain connects TRBV4-3 to TRBJ2-3; D gene uncertain. In germline, CDR1 is LGHNA, CDR2 YSLEER. Trimming removed 0 bases at V and 6 bases at J, with 10 bases between. This CDR3 has 14 residues. This CDR3 is CASSQDGPHDTQYF. CDR3 coding DNA: TGCGCCAGCAGCCAAGACGGGCCCCACGATACGCAGTATTTT.

The chain carries TRBV29-1 and TRBJ1-1, with 8 bases matching TRBD1. Unmatched junction bases numbered 1, after V lost 7 bases and J lost 0 bases. Germline V CDR1 and CDR2: SQVTM, ANQGSEA. The length of the CDR3 is 12 residues. Here the CDR3 DNA reads TGCAGCGACAGGGGGATGAACACTGAAGCTTTCTTT. This gives the protein CSDRGMNTEAFF.

The chain links TRBV6-1 to TRBJ1-6, with 7 bases aligning to TRBD1. Germline CDR1 MNHNS, CDR2 SASEGT. This CDR3 is built from 13 residues. Trimming removed 3 bases from V and 9 bases from J; junction bases left unmatched: 2. The CDR3 nucleotides read TGTGCCAGCAGTGACACAGGGGCTTCACCCCTCCACTTT. Translation: CASSDTGASPLHF.

This clonotype turned up a few times. The gene calls are TRBV18 and TRBJ2-2; no clear D. CDR3 size: 16 residues. V dropped 5 bases and J dropped 3 bases, with 16 bases sitting between them. CDR1 is KGHSH and CDR2 is LQKENI in the germline V gene. CDR3 sequence (DNA): TGTGCCAGCTCAGATTATTCGGCCGGTGACACCGGGGAGCTGTTTTTT. It is translated as CASSDYSAGDTGELFF.

The chain recombines TRBV20-1 with TRBJ1-3, with D possibly matching TRBD1 (6 bases). Germline V gene lookup returns CDR1 DFQATT and CDR2 SNEGSKA (reference sequence). V gave up 2 bases and J gave up 8 bases, with 13 bases separating them. This CDR3 spans 13 amino acids. CDR3 nucleotide sequence: TGCAGTGCTAGATTGGGGGGCGCAGACACCATATATTTT. Translated: CSARLGGADTIYF.

This clonotype was found a few times. The chain is built from TRBV6-2 or TRBV6-3 and TRBJ2-2; 7 nucleotides align to TRBD2. With 2 bases clipped from V and 2 bases from J, the junction kept 2 bases outside the gene matches. CDR1 and CDR2 (germline): MNHEY, SVGEGT. The CDR3 is 15 residues long. The CDR3 here is CASSYRDYNTGELFF. CDR3 DNA: TGTGCCAGCAGTTACCGGGACTACAACACCGGGGAGCTGTTTTTT.

The V and J genes are TRBV20-1 and TRBJ2-7; 9 bases agree with TRBD2. The CDR3 length is 14 residues. J lost 0 bases, V lost 5 bases, and 5 bases had no gene match. Germline CDR1 and CDR2: DFQATT and SNEGSKA (reference sequence). In DNA form, the CDR3 reads TGCAGTGCTCACAAAGCGGGGGGCTCCTACGAGCAGTACTTC. Translated: CSAHKAGGSYEQYF.

The chain joins TRBV27 to TRBJ2-5; D perhaps matches TRBD2 (5 bases). This CDR3 has 18 amino acids. Germline V CDR1 and CDR2: MNHEY, SMNVEV (reference sequence). Trimming removed 6 bases from V and 3 bases from J, with 26 bases in between. The CDR3 nucleotides read TGTGCCAGCAGAGGACTGTCTAATTTTTGGCTTGGTGAAGAGACCCAGTACTTC. The encoded protein is CASRGLSNFWLGEETQYF.

This clonotype was seen once. The chain links TRBV14 to TRBJ2-3, with TRBD2 matching 8 bases. V dropped 0 bases and J dropped 5; count of bases not matched to a gene: 7. This CDR3 region has 16 residues. Germline CDR1 and CDR2: SGHDN and FVKESK. The CDR3 DNA is TGTGCCAGCAGCCAAGAAGGGAGCGGGAGTGAAGATACGCAGTATTTT. As protein: CASSQEGSGSEDTQYF.

The CDR3 reads CSVEKDRANEQFF. The CDR3 DNA reads as TGCAGCGTTGAAAAGGACAGGGCAAATGAGCAGTTCTTC. V usage is TRBV29-1 and J usage is TRBJ2-1; 8 nucleotides line up with TRBD1. The J segment lost 7 bases and the V segment lost 2 bases, leaving 4 bases of the junction unmatched. CDR3 length: 13 amino acids. The V gene's germline CDR1 is SQVTM and CDR2 ANQGSEA.

The chain carries TRBV6-1 and TRBJ2-1; 14 bases are shared with TRBD2. Germline CDR1 MNHNS, CDR2 SASEGT. The length of the CDR3 is 13 residues. The V gene end was trimmed by 6 bases and the J gene end by 15 bases; junction bases not matched to a gene: 7. The CDR3 coding sequence is TGTGCCAGCAGGACTAGCGGGGGGGCGTCCCCGTTCTTC. Its protein is CASRTSGGASPFF.

This clonotype was observed a few times. This chain links TRBV18 with TRBJ2-7, with D perhaps TRBD1 (6 bases). The CDR3 totals 12 residues. The V gene's germline CDR1 is KGHSH and CDR2 LQKENI. V was trimmed by 9 bases and J by 3 bases, leaving 12 bases between them. The CDR3 DNA follows: TGTGCCAGGTACGGACAGCTCTACGAGCAGTACTTC. This translates into CARYGQLYEQYF.